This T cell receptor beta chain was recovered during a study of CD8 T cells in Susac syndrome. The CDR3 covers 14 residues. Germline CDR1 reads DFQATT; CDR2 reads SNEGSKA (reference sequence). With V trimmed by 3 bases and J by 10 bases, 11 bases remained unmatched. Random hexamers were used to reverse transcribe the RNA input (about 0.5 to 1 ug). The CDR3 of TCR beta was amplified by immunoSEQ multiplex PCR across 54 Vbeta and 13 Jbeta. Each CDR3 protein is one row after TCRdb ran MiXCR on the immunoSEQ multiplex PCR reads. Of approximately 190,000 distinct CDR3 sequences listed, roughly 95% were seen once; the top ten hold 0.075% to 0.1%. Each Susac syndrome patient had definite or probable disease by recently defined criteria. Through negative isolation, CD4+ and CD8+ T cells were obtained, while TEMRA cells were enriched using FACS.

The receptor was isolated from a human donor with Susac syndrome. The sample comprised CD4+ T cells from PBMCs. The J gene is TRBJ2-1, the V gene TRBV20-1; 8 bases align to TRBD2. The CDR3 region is CSASWGGGRDEQFF. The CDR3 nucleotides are TGCAGTGCTAGCTGGGGCGGGGGGAGAGACGAGCAGTTCTTC.